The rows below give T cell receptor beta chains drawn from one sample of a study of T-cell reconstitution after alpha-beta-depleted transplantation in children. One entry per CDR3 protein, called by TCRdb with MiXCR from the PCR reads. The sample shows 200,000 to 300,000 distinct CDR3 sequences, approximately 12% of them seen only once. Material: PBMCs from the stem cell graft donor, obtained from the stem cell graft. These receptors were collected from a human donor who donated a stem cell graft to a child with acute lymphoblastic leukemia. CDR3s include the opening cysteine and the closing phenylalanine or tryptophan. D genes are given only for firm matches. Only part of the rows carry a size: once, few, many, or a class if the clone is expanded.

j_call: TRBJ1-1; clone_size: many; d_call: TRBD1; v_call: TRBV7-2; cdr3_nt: TGTGCCAGCAGCTTAGAGGGGACAGGGGGGAACACTGAAGCTTTCTTT; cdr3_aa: CASSLEGTGGNTEAFF
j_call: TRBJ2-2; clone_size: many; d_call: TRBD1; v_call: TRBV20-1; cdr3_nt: TGCAGTGCTAGAGAATGGGGGACAGGGAACACCGGGGAGCTGTTTTTT; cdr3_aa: CSAREWGTGNTGELFF
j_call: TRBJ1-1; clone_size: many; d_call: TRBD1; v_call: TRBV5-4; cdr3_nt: TGTGCCAGCAGCATTGACAGGGACTCTGAAGCTTTCTTT; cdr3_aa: CASSIDRDSEAFF
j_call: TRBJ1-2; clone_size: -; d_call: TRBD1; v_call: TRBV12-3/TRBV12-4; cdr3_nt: TGTGCCAGCAGGGCCCCGGGACAGATAACTGGCTACACCTTC; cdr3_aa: CASRAPGQITGYTF
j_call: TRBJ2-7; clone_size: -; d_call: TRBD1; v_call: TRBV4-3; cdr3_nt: TGCGCCAGCAGCCAAGAAAGGGACAGGGTATACGAGCAGTACTTC; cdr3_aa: CASSQERDRVYEQYF
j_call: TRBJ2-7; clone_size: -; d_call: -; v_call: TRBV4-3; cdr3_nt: TGCGCCAGCAGCCAAGATGTGTCAGGGGCCGACTACGAGCAGTACTTC; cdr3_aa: CASSQDVSGADYEQYF
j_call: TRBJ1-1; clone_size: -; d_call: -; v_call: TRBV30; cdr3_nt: TGTGCCTGGGGTACGGGATTAGGGAACACTGAAGCTTTCTTT; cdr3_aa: CAWGTGLGNTEAFF
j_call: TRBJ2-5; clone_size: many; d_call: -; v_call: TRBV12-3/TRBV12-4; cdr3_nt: TGTGCCAGCAGTTTCGGATTCGAGGGGGGGAGAGAGACCCAGTACTTC; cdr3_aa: CASSFGFEGGRETQYF
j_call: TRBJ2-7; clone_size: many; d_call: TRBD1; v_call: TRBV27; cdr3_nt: TGTGCCAGCAGCGTGGGACAGGGGGCAAACGAGCAGTACTTC; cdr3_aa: CASSVGQGANEQYF
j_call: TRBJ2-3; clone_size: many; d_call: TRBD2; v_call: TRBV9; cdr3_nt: TGTGCCAGCAGCGAGAGTAGCGGGGGCACAGATACGCAGTATTTT; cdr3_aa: CASSESSGGTDTQYF
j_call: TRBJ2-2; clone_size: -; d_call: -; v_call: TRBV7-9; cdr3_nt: -; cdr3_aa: CASSLGGCTTPGSCFF
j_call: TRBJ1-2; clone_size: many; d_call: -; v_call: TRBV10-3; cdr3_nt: TGTGCCATCTTTAACCCGGGGGGACATGGCTACACCTTC; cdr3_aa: CAIFNPGGHGYTF
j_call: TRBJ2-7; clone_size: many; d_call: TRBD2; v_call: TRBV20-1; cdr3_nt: TGCAGTGCTAGAGATGGGAGCGGGGCGGCCTACGAGCAGTACTTC; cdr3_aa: CSARDGSGAAYEQYF
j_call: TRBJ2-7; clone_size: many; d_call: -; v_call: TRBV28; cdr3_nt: TGTGCCAGCGGATCCGTCGGTGGGTCGTACGAGCAGTACTTC; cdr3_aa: CASGSVGGSYEQYF
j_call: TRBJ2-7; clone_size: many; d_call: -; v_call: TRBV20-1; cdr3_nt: TGCAGTGCTAGAGCCTCCGGGGACGTCTACGAGCAGTACTTC; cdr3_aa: CSARASGDVYEQYF
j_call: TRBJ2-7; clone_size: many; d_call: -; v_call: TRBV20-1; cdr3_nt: TGCAGTGCTAGAGATGAGGTCTCGACTCCCTACGAGCAGTACTTC; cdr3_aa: CSARDEVSTPYEQYF
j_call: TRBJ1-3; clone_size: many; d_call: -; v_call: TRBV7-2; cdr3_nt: TGTGCCAGCAGCTTATTTCCAGGGCTATCCTCTGGAAACACCATATATTTT; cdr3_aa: CASSLFPGLSSGNTIYF
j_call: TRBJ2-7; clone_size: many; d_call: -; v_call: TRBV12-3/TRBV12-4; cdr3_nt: TGTGCCAGCAGCCCCGACTCACAGTACGAGCAGTACTTC; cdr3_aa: CASSPDSQYEQYF
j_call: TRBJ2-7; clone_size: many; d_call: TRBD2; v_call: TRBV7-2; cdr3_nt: TGTGCCAGCAGCCAGGGGCTAGCGGGCTATTCCTACGAGCAGTACTTC; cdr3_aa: CASSQGLAGYSYEQYF
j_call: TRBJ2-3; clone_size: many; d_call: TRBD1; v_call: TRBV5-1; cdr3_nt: TGCGCCAGCAGTTCCGGGACAGGGAAAACAGATACGCAGTATTTT; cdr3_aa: CASSSGTGKTDTQYF
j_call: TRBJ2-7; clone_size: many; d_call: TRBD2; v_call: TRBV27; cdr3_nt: TGTGCCAGCAGTTCTTCCAGGACTAGCGGCCCGGATATCTACGAGCAGTACTTC; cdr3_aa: CASSSSRTSGPDIYEQYF
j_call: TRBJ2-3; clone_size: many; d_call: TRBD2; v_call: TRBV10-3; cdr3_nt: TGTGCCATCAGTGAGTTATCGAGCGGGGGGGCGTGGACAGATACGCAGTATTTT; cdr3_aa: CAISELSSGGAWTDTQYF
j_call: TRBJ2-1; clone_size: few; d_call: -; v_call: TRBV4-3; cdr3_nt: TGCGCCAGCAGCCAACTAACGGACTCGTTCAATGAGCAGTTCTTC; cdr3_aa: CASSQLTDSFNEQFF
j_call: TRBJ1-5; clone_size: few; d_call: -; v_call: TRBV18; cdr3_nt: TGTGCCAGCTCACCATCCGGACTTAGCAATCAGCCCCAGCATTTT; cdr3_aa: CASSPSGLSNQPQHF
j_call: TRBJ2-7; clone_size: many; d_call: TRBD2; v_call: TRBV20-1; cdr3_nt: TGCAGTGCTAGAGAGGGGCTAGCGGGGACTTACGAGCAGTACTTC; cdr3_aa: CSAREGLAGTYEQYF
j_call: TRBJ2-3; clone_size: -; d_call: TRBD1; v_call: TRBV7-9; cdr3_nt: TGTGCCAGCAGCCCCTGGGACAGGGGCGGGACAGATACGCAGTATTTT; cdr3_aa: CASSPWDRGGTDTQYF
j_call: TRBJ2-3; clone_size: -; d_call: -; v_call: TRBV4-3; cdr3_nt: TGCGCCAGCAGCCAAGAGGCGCTGGGTACGCAGTATTTT; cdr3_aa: CASSQEALGTQYF
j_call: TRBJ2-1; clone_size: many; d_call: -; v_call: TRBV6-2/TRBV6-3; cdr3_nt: TGTGCCAGCAGTTACACCAGGGGCCGTCTGGTCGATGAGCAGTTCTTC; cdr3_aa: CASSYTRGRLVDEQFF
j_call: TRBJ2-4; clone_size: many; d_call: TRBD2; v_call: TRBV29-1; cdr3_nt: TGCAGCGTTAAGCGGGGTGTAGCCAAAAACATTCAGTACTTC; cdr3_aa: CSVKRGVAKNIQYF
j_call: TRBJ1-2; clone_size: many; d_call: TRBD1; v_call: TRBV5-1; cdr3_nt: TGCGCCAGCAGCCCCCAGGGACAGGGGGGTAGGGAAACCAACTATGGCTACACCTTC; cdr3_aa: CASSPQGQGGRETNYGYTF
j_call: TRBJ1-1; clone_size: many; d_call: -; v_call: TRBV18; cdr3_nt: TGTGCCAGCTCCCCCTCGGACACACGCGAAGCTTTCTTT; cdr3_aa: CASSPSDTREAFF
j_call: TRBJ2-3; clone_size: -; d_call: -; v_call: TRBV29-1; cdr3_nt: TGCAGCGTTGAGGTGGGGTACCGATCGCAGTATTTT; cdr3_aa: CSVEVGYRSQYF
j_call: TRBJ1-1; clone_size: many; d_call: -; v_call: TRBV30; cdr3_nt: TGTGCCTGGAGTGTGCGGCAGATGAACACTGAAGCTTTCTTT; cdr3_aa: CAWSVRQMNTEAFF
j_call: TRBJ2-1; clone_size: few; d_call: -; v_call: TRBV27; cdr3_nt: TGTGCCAGCAGTCCCTCCGCTGCGTACAATGAGCAGTTCTTC; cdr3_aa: CASSPSAAYNEQFF
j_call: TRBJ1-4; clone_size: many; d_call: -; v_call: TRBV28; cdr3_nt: TGTGCCAGCAGGTTTGCAAAGGCCGAACTGTTTTTT; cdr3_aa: CASRFAKAELFF
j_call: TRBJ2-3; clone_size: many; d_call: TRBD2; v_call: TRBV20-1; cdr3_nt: TGCAGTGCTCTCCAACTAGCGGGGAACACAGATACGCAGTATTTT; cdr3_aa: CSALQLAGNTDTQYF
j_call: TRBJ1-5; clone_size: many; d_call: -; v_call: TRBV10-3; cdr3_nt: TGTGCCATCAGTGATGGGCAGAATAGCAATCAGCCCCAGCATTTT; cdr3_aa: CAISDGQNSNQPQHF
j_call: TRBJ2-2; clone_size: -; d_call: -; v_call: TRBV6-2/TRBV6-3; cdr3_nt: TGTGCCACCAGTTTTCCTCGGCCCGGCAGGGAGCTGTTTTTT; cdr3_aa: CATSFPRPGRELFF
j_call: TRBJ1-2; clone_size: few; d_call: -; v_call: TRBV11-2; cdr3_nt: TGTGCCAGCAGCTTAGAGGGTCCTCACTCGGGCCTTTATGGCTACACCTTC; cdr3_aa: CASSLEGPHSGLYGYTF
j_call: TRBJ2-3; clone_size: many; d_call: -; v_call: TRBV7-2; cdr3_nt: TGTGCCAGCAGCACGCTAGGTCCAGATACGCAGTATTTT; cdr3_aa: CASSTLGPDTQYF
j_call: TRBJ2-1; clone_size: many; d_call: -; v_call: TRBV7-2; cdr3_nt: TGTGCCAGCAGCATCCCCAGGCTCGAGCAGTTCTTC; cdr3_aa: CASSIPRLEQFF
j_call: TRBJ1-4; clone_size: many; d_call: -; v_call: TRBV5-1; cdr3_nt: TGCGCCAGCAGCTTGGGTGTTGGGGGTACGGAAAAACTGTTTTTT; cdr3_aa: CASSLGVGGTEKLFF
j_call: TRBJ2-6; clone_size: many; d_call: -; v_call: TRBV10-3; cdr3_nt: TGTGCCATCCGCTCTGGGGCCAACGTCCTGACTTTC; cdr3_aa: CAIRSGANVLTF
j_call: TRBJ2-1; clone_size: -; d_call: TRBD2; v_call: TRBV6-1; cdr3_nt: TGTGCCAGCAGTCCCGAGCGGGGGTGGAACAATGAGCAGTTCTTC; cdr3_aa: CASSPERGWNNEQFF
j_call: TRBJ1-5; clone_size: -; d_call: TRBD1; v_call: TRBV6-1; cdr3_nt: TGTGCCGGCAGTGAAGATCGGACAGGGGTTTTGCAGCCCCAGCATTTT; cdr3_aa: CAGSEDRTGVLQPQHF